The T cell receptor (beta chain) under discussion was sequenced for a study of CD8 T cells in ankylosing spondylitis. Study-level points and caveats: The authors reported significant enrichment of disease-linked clones in matched ankylosing spondylitis synovial fluid. Disease-linked clones bore a CD8+ phenotype and were relatively rare in peripheral blood. Past studies reported some motif variants in reactive arthritis synovial fluid and blood. It appeared that ankylosing spondylitis blood was characterized by a TCR beta motif of seven or eight highly homologous variants.

TCRdb independently ran MiXCR on the 5' RACE reads; one entry per CDR3 protein. The data contain about 220,000 distinct CDR3 sequences, approximately 24% of them singletons. CDR3 length: 14 residues. Trimming took 3 bases from V and 3 from J, leaving 12 bases between them. The germline gives CDR1 DFQATT, CDR2 SNEGSKA (reference sequence). As to this clonotype: Its specificity is not known.

The V call is TRBV20-1, the J call TRBJ2-1; either TRBD1 or TRBD2 may fit D (6 bases each). The sample was blood, either unsorted or a sorted T cell fraction (not recorded which). This sequence was found in a male donor with ankylosing spondylitis or in good health (not recorded which). The CDR3 loop is CSASGGQRYNEQFF. In nucleotides, the CDR3 is TGCAGTGCTAGTGGGGGGCAGCGCTACAATGAGCAGTTCTTC.